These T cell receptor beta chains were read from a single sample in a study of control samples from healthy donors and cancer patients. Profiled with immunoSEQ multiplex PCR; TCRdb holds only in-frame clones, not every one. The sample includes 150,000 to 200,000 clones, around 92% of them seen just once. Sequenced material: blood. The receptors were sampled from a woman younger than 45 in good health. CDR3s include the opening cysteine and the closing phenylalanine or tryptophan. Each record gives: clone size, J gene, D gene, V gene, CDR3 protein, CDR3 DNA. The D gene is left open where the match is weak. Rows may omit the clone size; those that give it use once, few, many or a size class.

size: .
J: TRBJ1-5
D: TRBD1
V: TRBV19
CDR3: CASSMGRGGNQPQHF
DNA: TGTGCCAGTAGTATGGGCAGGGGGGGAAATCAGCCCCAGCATTTT

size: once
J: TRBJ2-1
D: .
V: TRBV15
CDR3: CATSREGGSYNEQFF
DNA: TGTGCCACCAGCAGAGAGGGCGGCTCCTACAATGAGCAGTTCTTC

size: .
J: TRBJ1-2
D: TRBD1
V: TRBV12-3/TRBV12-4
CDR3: CASSGTGYGYTF
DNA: TGTGCCAGCAGCGGGACAGGCTATGGCTACACCTTC

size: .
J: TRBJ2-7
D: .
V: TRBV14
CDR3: CASSQVSRNSYEQYF
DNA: TGTGCCAGCAGCCAAGTCTCGCGGAACTCCTACGAGCAGTACTTC

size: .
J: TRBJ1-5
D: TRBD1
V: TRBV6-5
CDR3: CASSPQTGGNQPQHF
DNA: TGTGCCAGCAGTCCCCAAACAGGGGGCAATCAGCCCCAGCATTTT

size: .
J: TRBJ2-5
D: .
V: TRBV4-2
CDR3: CASSQKRGGETQYF
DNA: TGTGCCAGCAGCCAAAAAAGGGGGGGGGAGACCCAGTACTTC

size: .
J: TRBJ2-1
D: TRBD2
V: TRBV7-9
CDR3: CASSTTSGRSNEQFF
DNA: TGTGCCAGCAGCACGACTAGCGGGAGGAGCAATGAGCAGTTCTTC

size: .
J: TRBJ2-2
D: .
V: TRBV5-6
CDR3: CASSLGGGELFF
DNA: TGTGCCAGCAGCTTGGGGGGCGGGGAGCTGTTTTTT

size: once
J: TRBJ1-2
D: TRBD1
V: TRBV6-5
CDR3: CASSRPGQGYGYTF
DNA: TGTGCCAGCAGTAGACCGGGACAGGGCTATGGCTACACCTTC

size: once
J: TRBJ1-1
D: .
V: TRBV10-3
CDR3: CAISERGGKGNTEAFF
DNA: TGTGCCATCAGTGAAAGGGGGGGCAAGGGGAACACTGAAGCTTTCTTT

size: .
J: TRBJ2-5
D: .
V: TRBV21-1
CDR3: CASSKSGGETQYF
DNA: TGTGCCAGCAGCAAAAGCGGGGGTGAGACCCAGTACTTC

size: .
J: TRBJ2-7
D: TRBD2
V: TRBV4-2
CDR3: CASSQASGSYEQYF
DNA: TGTGCCAGCAGCCAAGCTAGCGGAAGCTACGAGCAGTACTTC

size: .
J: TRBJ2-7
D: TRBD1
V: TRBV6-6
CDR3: CASSYRTGSYEQYF
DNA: TGTGCCAGCAGTTACCGGACAGGCTCCTACGAGCAGTACTTC

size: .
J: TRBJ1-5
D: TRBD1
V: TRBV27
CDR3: CASSFPRQGANQPQHF
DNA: TGTGCCAGCAGTTTCCCTCGACAGGGGGCGAATCAGCCCCAGCATTTT

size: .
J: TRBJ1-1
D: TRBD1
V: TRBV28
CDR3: CASSPATGQNTEAFF
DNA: TGTGCCAGCAGTCCCGCGACAGGGCAGAACACTGAAGCTTTCTTT

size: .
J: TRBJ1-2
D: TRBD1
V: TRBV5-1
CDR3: CASSEGQGSYGYTF
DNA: TGCGCCAGCAGCGAGGGACAGGGGAGCTATGGCTACACCTTC

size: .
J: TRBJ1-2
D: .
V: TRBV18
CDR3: CASSPTGANYGYTF
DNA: TGTGCCAGCTCACCAACAGGCGCTAACTATGGCTACACCTTC

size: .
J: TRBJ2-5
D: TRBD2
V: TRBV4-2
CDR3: CASSPGLAGGQETQYF
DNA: TGTGCCAGCAGCCCCGGACTAGCGGGGGGCCAAGAGACCCAGTACTTC

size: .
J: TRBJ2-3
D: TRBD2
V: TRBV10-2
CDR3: CASSGLAGGDTQYF
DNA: TGCGCCAGCAGTGGACTAGCGGGAGGAGATACGCAGTATTTT

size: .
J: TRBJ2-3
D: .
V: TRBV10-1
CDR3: CASSEFEGGSTDTQYF
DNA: TGCGCCAGCAGTGAGTTTGAAGGGGGGAGCACAGATACGCAGTATTTT

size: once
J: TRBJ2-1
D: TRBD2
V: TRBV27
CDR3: CASSLVASGLFEQFF
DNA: TGTGCCAGCAGTTTAGTGGCTAGCGGTCTGTTTGAGCAGTTCTTC

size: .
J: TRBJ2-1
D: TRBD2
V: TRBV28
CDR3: CASSLRLAGVYNEQFF
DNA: TGTGCCAGCAGTTTGAGGCTCGCGGGGGTTTACAATGAGCAGTTCTTC

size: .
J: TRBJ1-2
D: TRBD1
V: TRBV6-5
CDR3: CASSYTGDGYTF
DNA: TGTGCCAGCAGTTACACAGGGGATGGCTACACCTTC

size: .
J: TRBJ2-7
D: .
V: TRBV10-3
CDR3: CAISRDIAYEQYF
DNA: TGTGCCATCAGTCGGGACATAGCCTACGAGCAGTACTTC

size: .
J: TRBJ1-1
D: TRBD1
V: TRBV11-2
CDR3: CASSLVWTGGGGTEAFF
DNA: TGTGCCAGCAGCTTAGTTTGGACAGGGGGCGGAGGCACTGAAGCTTTCTTT

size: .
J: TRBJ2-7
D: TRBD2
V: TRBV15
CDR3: CATSREERGVEQYF
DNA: TGTGCCACCAGCAGAGAGGAGCGGGGGGTTGAGCAGTACTTC

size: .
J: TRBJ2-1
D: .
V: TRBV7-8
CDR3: CASSPQGYNEQFF
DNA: TGTGCCAGCAGCCCGCAGGGGTACAATGAGCAGTTCTTC

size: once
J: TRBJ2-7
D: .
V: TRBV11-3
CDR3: CASSPGPSSYEQYF
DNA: TGTGCCAGCAGCCCCGGGCCGAGCTCCTACGAGCAGTACTTC

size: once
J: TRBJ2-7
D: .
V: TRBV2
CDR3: CASGRKYEQYF
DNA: TGTGCCAGCGGACGGAAGTACGAGCAGTACTTC

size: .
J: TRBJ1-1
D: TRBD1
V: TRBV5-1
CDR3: CASSFSGQGAAFF
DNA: TGCGCCAGCAGCTTTTCGGGACAGGGGGCCGCTTTCTTT

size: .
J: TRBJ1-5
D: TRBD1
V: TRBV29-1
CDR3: CSVAVGRGDSNQPQHF
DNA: TGCAGCGTTGCAGTTGGCAGGGGGGATAGCAATCAGCCCCAGCATTTT

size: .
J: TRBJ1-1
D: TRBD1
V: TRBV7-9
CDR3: CASSLEGATEAFF
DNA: TGTGCCAGCAGCTTAGAGGGGGCCACTGAAGCTTTCTTT

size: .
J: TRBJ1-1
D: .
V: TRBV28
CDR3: CASSLIKGGVGTEAFF
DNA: TGTGCCAGCAGTTTAATTAAGGGGGGCGTTGGTACTGAAGCTTTCTTT

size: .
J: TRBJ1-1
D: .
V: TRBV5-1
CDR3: CASSGRGFTEAFF
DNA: TGCGCCAGCAGCGGTAGGGGGTTCACTGAAGCTTTCTTT

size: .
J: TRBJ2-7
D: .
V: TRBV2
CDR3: CASASSYEQYF
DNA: TGTGCCAGCGCGAGCTCCTACGAGCAGTACTTC

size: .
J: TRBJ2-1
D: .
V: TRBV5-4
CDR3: CASSLGGADNEQFF
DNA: TGTGCCAGCAGCTTGGGGGGGGCCGATAATGAGCAGTTCTTC

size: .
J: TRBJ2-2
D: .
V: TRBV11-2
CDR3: CASSLGGLGNTGELFF
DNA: TGTGCCAGCAGCTTAGGGGGCCTAGGGAACACCGGGGAGCTGTTTTTT

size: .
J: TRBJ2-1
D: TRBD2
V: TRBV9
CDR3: CASSSSGSNNEQFF
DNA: TGTGCCAGCAGCTCTAGCGGGAGCAACAATGAGCAGTTCTTC

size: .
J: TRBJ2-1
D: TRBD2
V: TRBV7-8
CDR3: CASSARGLRNQYNEQFF
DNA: TGTGCCAGCAGCGCCCGGGGACTACGTAACCAGTACAATGAGCAGTTCTTC

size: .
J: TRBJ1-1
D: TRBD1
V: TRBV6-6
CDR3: CASSQAYRGMNTEAFF
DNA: TGTGCCAGCAGCCAAGCTTACAGGGGCATGAACACTGAAGCTTTCTTT

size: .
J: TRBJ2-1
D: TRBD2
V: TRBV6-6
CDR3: CASSYILAGGDEQFF
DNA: TGTGCCAGCAGTTACATACTAGCGGGAGGGGATGAGCAGTTCTTC

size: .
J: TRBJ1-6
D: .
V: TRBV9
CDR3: CASSVALAISYNSPLHF
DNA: TGTGCCAGCAGCGTAGCTTTGGCCATATCCTATAATTCACCCCTCCACTTT

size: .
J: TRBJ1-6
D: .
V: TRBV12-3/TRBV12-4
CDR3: CASSLRQDSPLHF
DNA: TGTGCCAGCAGTTTAAGACAGGATTCACCCCTCCACTTT